This T cell receptor beta chain was captured in a study of cytomegalovirus exposure and HLA in healthy donors. Trimming left V 5 bases short and J 1 base short, with 8 bases between. CDR3 size: 13 residues. Looked up from germline, CDR1 is WSHSY and CDR2 is SAAADI. Concerning this clone: Its specificity is unknown.

The PCR ran on 60 Vbeta and 13 Jbeta primers. Sequencing used immunoSEQ multiplex PCR; TCRdb keeps in-frame clones, though not all of them. The data contain 120,000 to 150,000 clones, 75% to 90% of them seen just once; the ten biggest clones take up 2.5% to 3.5%. Notes on the study in general: Reportedly, diagnosis of cytomegalovirus status by the classifier showed high specificity and sensitivity. Certain indistinguishable V segments, among them TRBV6-2 and TRBV6-3, were excluded. Most TCR beta V segments were productive about 87% or about 30% of the time in an earlier analysis.

This sequence originates from a woman aged 25 to 39 in good health and CMV-seronegative. The V gene is TRBV10-2, the J gene TRBJ1-1; D gene ambiguous. Material: PBMCs. This CDR3 reads CASSFSGNTEAFF. The CDR3 region has the DNA TGCGCCAGCAGTTTCAGCGGGAACACTGAAGCTTTCTTT.